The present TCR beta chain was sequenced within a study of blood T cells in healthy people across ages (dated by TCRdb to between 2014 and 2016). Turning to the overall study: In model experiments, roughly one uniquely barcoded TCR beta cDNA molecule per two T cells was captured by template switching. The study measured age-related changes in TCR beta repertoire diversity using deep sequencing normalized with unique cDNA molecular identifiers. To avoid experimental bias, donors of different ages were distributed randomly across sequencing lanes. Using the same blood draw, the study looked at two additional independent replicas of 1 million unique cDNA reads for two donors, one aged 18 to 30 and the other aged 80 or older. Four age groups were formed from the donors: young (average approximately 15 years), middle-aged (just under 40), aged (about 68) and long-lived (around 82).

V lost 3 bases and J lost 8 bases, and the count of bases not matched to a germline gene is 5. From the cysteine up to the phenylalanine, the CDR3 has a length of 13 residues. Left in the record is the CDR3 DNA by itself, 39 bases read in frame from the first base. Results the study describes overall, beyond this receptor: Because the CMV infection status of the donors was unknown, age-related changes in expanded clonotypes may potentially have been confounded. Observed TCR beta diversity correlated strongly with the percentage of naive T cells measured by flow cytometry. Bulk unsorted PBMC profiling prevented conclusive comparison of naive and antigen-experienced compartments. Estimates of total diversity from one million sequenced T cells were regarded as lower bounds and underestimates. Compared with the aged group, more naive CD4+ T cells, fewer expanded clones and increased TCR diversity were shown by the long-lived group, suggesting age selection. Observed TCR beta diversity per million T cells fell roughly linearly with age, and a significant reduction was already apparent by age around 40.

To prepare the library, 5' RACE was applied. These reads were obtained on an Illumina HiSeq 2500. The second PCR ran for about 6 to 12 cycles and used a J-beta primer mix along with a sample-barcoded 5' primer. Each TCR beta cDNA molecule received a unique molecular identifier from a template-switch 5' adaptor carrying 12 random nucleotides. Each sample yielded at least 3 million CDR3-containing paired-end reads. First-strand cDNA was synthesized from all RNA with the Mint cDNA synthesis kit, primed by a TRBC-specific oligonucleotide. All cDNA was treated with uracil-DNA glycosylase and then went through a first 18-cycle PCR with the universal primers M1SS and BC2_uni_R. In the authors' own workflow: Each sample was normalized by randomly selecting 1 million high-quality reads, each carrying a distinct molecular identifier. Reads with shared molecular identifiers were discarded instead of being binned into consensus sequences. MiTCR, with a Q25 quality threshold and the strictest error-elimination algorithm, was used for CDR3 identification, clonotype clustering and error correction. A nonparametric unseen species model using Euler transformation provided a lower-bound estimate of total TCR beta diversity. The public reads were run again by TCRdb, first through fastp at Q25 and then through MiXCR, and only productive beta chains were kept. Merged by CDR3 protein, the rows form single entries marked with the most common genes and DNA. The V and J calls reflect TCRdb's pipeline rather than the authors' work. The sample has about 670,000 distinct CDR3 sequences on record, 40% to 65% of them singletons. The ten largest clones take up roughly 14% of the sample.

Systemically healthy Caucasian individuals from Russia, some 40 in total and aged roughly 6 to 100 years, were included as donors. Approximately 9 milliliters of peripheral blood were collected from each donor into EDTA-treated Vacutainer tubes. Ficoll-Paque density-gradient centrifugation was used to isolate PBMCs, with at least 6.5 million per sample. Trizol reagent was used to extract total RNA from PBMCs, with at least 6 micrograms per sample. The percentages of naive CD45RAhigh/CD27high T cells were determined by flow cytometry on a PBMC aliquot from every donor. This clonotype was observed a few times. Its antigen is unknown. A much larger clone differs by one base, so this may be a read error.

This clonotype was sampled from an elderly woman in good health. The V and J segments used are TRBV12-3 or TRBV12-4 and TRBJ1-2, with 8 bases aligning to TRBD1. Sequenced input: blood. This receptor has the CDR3 CASSFGTGAGYTF. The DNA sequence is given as TGTGCCAGCAGTTTTGGGACAGGCGCGGGCTACACCTTC.